This T cell receptor beta chain stems from a study of CD8 T cells in ankylosing spondylitis. TCRdb re-analysed the 5' RACE reads in MiXCR, keeping a single row per CDR3 protein. In the table there are about 92,000 distinct CDR3 sequences, roughly 8.8% of which are singletons. The CDR3 totals 14 residues. With 6 bases removed from V and 2 bases from J, the gap between germline ends came to 14 bases. From germline, CDR1 is DFQATT and CDR2 SNEGSKA (reference sequence). This clonotype occurred many times. Its antigen is not identified. Findings and caveats of the study: It was reported that disease-linked clones were significantly enriched in matched ankylosing spondylitis synovial fluid.

The sample was blood, either unsorted or a sorted T cell fraction (not recorded which). This receptor was taken from a male donor with ankylosing spondylitis or in good health (not recorded which). The chain recombines TRBV20-1 with TRBJ1-3, with D unresolved. CDR3 in amino acids: CSALIGEAGNTIYF. DNA for the CDR3: TGCAGTGCCTTGATTGGTGAAGCTGGAAACACCATATATTTT.